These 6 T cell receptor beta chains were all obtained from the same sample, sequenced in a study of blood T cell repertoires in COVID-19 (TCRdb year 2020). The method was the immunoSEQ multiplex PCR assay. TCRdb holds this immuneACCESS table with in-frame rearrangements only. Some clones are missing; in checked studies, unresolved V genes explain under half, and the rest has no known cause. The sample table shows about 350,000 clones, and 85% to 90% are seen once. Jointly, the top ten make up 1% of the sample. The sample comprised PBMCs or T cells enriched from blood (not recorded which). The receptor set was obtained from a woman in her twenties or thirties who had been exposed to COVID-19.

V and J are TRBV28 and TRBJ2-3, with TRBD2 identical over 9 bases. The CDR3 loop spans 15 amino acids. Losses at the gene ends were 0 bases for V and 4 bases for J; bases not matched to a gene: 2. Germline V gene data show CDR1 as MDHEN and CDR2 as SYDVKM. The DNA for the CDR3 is TGTGCCAGCAGTTTATGGGCGGGAGGGGCAGATACGCAGTATTTT. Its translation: CASSLWAGGADTQYF. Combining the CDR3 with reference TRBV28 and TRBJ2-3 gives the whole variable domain DVKVTQSSRYLVKRTGEKVFLECVQDMDHENMFWYRQDPGLGLRLIYFSYDVKMKEKGDIPEGYSVSREKKERFSLILESASTNQTSMYLCASSLWAGGADTQYFGPGTRLTVL.

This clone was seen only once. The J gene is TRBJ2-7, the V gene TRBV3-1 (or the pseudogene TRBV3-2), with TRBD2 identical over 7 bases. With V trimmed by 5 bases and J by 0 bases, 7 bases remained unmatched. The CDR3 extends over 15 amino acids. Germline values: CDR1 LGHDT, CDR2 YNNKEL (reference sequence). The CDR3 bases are TGTGCCAGCAGCAACAGCGGGAAGAGCTCCTACGAGCAGTACTTC. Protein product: CASSNSGKSSYEQYF.

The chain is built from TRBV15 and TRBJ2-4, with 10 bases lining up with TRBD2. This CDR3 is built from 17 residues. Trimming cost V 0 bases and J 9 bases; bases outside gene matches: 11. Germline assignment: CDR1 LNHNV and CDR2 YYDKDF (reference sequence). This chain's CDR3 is CATSRDPGLAVRGIQYF. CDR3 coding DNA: TGTGCCACCAGCAGAGATCCCGGACTAGCGGTTAGGGGCATTCAGTACTTC.

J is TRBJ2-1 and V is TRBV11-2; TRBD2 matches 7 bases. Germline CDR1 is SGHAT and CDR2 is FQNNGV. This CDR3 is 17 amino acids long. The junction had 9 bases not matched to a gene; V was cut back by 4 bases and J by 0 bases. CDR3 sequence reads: CASSSLGGSGSYNEQFF. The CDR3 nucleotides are TGTGCCAGCAGCTCCCTGGGCGGGAGCGGCTCCTACAATGAGCAGTTCTTC.

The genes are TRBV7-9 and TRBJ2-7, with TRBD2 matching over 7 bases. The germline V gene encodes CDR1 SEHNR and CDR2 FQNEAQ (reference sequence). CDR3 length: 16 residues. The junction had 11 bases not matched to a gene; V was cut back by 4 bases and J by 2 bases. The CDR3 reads CASSSPVGLGAYEQYF. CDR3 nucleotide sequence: TGTGCCAGCAGCTCCCCAGTTGGACTAGGGGCCTACGAGCAGTACTTC.

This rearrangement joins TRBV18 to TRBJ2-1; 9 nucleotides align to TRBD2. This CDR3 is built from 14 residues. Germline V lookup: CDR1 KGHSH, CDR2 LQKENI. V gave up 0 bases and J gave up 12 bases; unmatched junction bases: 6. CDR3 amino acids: CASSPPLAGVGQFF. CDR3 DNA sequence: TGTGCCAGCTCACCACCCTTAGCGGGAGTCGGGCAGTTCTTC.